Below, 23 T cell receptor beta chains from the same sample are listed, as sequenced in a study of CD8 T cells in Susac syndrome. The RNA input was roughly 0.45 to 1 ug, and it was reverse transcribed with random hexamers. TCRdb fed the immunoSEQ multiplex PCR reads into MiXCR, producing one record per CDR3 protein. This table has 84,000 or so distinct CDR3 sequences, 94% appearing once. Sequences were obtained from CD8+ T cells from PBMCs. The receptors shown here come from a human donor with Susac syndrome.

The chain joins TRBV20-1 to TRBJ2-7, with D possibly TRBD1 on 6 matching bases. The CDR3 runs to 15 residues. Trimming shortened V by 1 base and J by 1 base, and 14 bases separated the two germline ends. The germline gives CDR1 DFQATT, CDR2 SNEGSKA (reference sequence). The CDR3 coding sequence is TGCAGTGCTAGAGCCTACAGGGCCCCATCCTACGAGCAGTACTTC. Translation: CSARAYRAPSYEQYF.

The sample holds one count of this clonotype. The chain joins TRBV4-1 to TRBJ2-5, with D perhaps TRBD2 (7 bases). Between the trimmed V and J ends, which lost 1 base and 2 bases, there was a span of 17 bases. Germline assignment: CDR1 MGHRA and CDR2 YSYEKL. CDR3 length equals 17 residues. CDR3 residues: CASSQVATGGPQETQYF. CDR3 nucleotide sequence: TGCGCCAGCAGCCAAGTTGCGACCGGGGGGCCTCAAGAGACCCAGTACTTC.

This chain connects TRBV24-1 to TRBJ2-1; 10 positions match TRBD2. Germline loops: CDR1 KGHDR, CDR2 SFDVKD. Trimming removed 1 base from V and 6 bases from J; junction bases left unmatched: 2. The CDR3 runs to 15 residues. This CDR3 is CATSDFGLAANEQFF. CDR3 coding DNA: TGTGCCACCAGTGATTTCGGACTAGCGGCCAATGAGCAGTTCTTC.

The rearrangement links TRBV6-6 to TRBJ2-1; D remains unclear. Per germline, CDR1 MNHNY and CDR2 SVGAGI (reference sequence). The ends were cut back, 0 bases at V and 8 bases at J, with 5 bases in the middle. The CDR3 has 12 amino acids. The CDR3 DNA sequence: TGTGCCAGCAGTTACTCGGCGTATGAGCAGTTCTTC. Protein: CASSYSAYEQFF.

The chain has TRBV6-5 and TRBJ2-3; the match to TRBD2 covers 8 bases. Per the germline V gene, CDR1 is MNHEY and CDR2 is SVGAGI. This CDR3 spans 13 amino acids. V shed 6 bases, J shed 8 bases, and the junction held 7 bases outside the gene matches. The CDR3 region has the DNA TGTGCCAGCAGCCGCTCCGGGGGGGGTACGCAGTATTTT. Protein product: CASSRSGGGTQYF.

This chain uses TRBV6-2 or TRBV6-3 with TRBJ2-7, with D perhaps TRBD1 (6 bases). Germline V CDR1 and CDR2: MNHEY, SVGEGT. Trimming took off 0 bases at V and 1 base at J, with 25 bases between the two ends. There are 20 residues in the CDR3. The CDR3 is CASSYSLSGRQVTVSYEQYF. CDR3 DNA sequence: TGTGCCAGCAGTTACTCTTTGTCCGGCCGACAGGTAACGGTATCCTACGAGCAGTACTTC.

The chain links TRBV12-3 or TRBV12-4 to TRBJ2-3; perhaps TRBD2 as D (9 bases). The CDR3 runs to 14 residues. V was clipped by 6 bases and J by 5 bases, with 15 bases between them. CDR3 sequence (DNA): TGTGCCAGCAGGACTAGCGGACAGGGAGATACGCAGTATTTT. This gives the protein CASRTSGQGDTQYF.

The chain links TRBV4-3 to TRBJ1-4; weak D call: TRBD1 (5 bases). CDR1 and CDR2 from the germline V gene are LGHNA and YSLEER. CDR3 length: 15 residues. The V and J ends lost 3 bases and 3 bases respectively, with 11 bases between them. CDR3: CASSQRGDANEKLFF. CDR3 sequence (DNA): TGCGCCAGCAGCCAGAGAGGGGACGCTAATGAAAAACTGTTTTTT.

This clonotype was found once. CDR3 amino acids: CASSPGNGDTQYF. DNA of the CDR3: TGTGCCAGCAGCCCCGGAAATGGGGATACGCAGTATTTT. V is TRBV13 and J is TRBJ2-3; D is unclear. CDR1 and CDR2 from the germline V gene are PRHDT and FYEKMQ (reference sequence). Between the trimmed V and J ends, which lost 5 bases and 6 bases, there was a span of 12 bases. The CDR3 loop spans 13 amino acids.

The count of this clonotype is one. This rearrangement joins TRBV13 to TRBJ2-7; 7 positions agree with TRBD1. The CDR3 is 16 residues long. Germline V gene data show CDR1 as PRHDT and CDR2 as FYEKMQ (reference sequence). J was trimmed by 0 bases and V by 6 bases; bases with no gene match: 11. CDR3: CASRNRDSPNSYEQYF. In DNA form, the CDR3 reads TGTGCCAGCAGAAACCGGGACAGTCCCAACTCCTACGAGCAGTACTTC.

The chain couples TRBV27 to TRBJ1-2, with D unclear. V gave up 4 bases and J gave up 5 bases, with 20 bases separating them. CDR3 size: 16 residues. The germline gives CDR1 MNHEY, CDR2 SMNVEV (reference sequence). CDR3 DNA sequence: TGTGCCAGCAGTTGGTCCGCGGGTGCCACCTTTTATGGCTACACCTTC. Translated, it gives CASSWSAGATFYGYTF.

The rearrangement joins TRBV27 to TRBJ1-5, with TRBD1 matching over 8 bases. Germline loops: CDR1 MNHEY, CDR2 SMNVEV (reference sequence). The CDR3 covers 15 residues. Losses at the gene ends were 6 bases for V and 1 base for J; bases not matched to a gene: 5. The chain's CDR3 is CASRLGQGSNQPQHF. The CDR3 bases are TGTGCCAGCAGACTCGGACAGGGAAGCAATCAGCCCCAGCATTTT.

This chain uses TRBV29-1 with TRBJ2-4; D possibly corresponds to TRBD2 (5 bases). The V gene's germline CDR1 is SQVTM and CDR2 ANQGSEA. The V and J ends lost 6 bases and 4 bases respectively, with 13 bases between them. There are 13 residues in the CDR3. The CDR3 spells CSVVGGVKNIQYF. Written as DNA, the CDR3 is TGCAGCGTAGTAGGAGGAGTTAAAAACATTCAGTACTTC. Full variable domain (outside the CDR3, taken from reference TRBV29-1 and TRBJ2-4): SAVISQKPSRDICQRGTSLTIQCQVDSQVTMMFWYRQQPGQSLTLIATANQGSEATYESGFVIDKFPISRPNLTFSTLTVSNMSPEDSSIYLCSVVGGVKNIQYFGAGTRLSVL.

This clonotype has just a few counts. The chain couples TRBV6-1 to TRBJ2-4; perhaps TRBD1 as D (6 bases). Trimming removed 7 bases at V and 6 bases at J, with 16 bases between. Per germline, CDR1 MNHNS and CDR2 SASEGT. The CDR3 loop spans 14 amino acids. CDR3 in amino acids: CASTPTGFGNIQYF. CDR3 nucleotide sequence: TGTGCCAGCACCCCAACAGGGTTTGGAAACATTCAGTACTTC.

The chain employs TRBV12-3 or TRBV12-4 and TRBJ2-3; D may be TRBD2 (6 bases). V lost 6 bases and J 1 base, leaving 14 bases between the germline ends. This CDR3 is built from 15 residues. In nucleotides, the CDR3 is TGTGCCAGCAGCTTGGACCCGGGGGGCACAGATACGCAGTATTTT. It is translated as CASSLDPGGTDTQYF.

The chain employs TRBV29-1 and TRBJ2-7, with D unresolved. Trimming pared 0 bases from V and 6 bases from J, leaving 9 bases between. This CDR3 contains 12 residues. Germline assignment: CDR1 SQVTM and CDR2 ANQGSEA. In DNA form, the CDR3 reads TGCAGCGTTGAAGATGCAGATCGCGAGCAGTACTTC. It encodes CSVEDADREQYF.

The table lists this clonotype with a few counts. V is TRBV27 and J is TRBJ2-1; 8 bases agree with TRBD1. The germline gives CDR1 MNHEY, CDR2 SMNVEV (reference sequence). The CDR3 loop spans 14 amino acids. The V gene end was trimmed by 2 bases and the J gene end by 9 bases; junction bases not matched to a gene: 6. Here the CDR3 reads CASSLLQGAFEQFF. In nucleotides, the CDR3 is TGTGCCAGCAGTTTACTGCAGGGGGCCTTTGAGCAGTTCTTC.

The genes are TRBV7-9 and TRBJ2-5, with D possibly TRBD1 on 9 matching bases. Germline V CDR1 and CDR2: SEHNR, FQNEAQ (reference sequence). V lost 5 bases to trimming and J lost 7 bases, with 20 bases between them. There are 15 residues in the CDR3. The CDR3 coding sequence is TGTGCCAGCAGCCCGCGGACAGGGGCGGGGGGGACCCAGTACTTC. Amino acids: CASSPRTGAGGTQYF. Drawing the rest from reference TRBV7-9 and TRBJ2-5, the complete variable domain is DTGVSQNPRHKITKRGQNVTFRCDPISEHNRLYWYRQTLGQGPEFLTYFQNEAQLEKSRLLSDRFSAERPKGSFSTLEIQRTEQGDSAMYLCASSPRTGAGGTQYFGPGTRLLVL.

This clonotype has only one observation. This rearrangement joins TRBV12-3 or TRBV12-4 to TRBJ2-5; the D is unclear. The CDR3 loop spans 14 amino acids. The V end lost 3 bases, the J end lost 0 bases, and 8 bases lay between the germline ends. The CDR3 region is CASSLSGYQETQYF. CDR3 nucleotide sequence: TGTGCCAGCAGTTTGTCCGGATACCAAGAGACCCAGTACTTC.

The chain uses TRBV5-4 and TRBJ2-1; 10 positions agree with TRBD1. Germline CDR1 and CDR2: SGHNT and YYREEE (reference sequence). The CDR3 length is 15 residues. J gave up 5 bases and V 4 bases, and 6 bases lay outside the gene matches. The CDR3 coding sequence is TGTGCCAGCAGCCCCGACAGGGGGCCGGACAATGAGCAGTTCTTC. Its protein is CASSPDRGPDNEQFF. Together with reference TRBV5-4 and TRBJ2-1, the CDR3 gives the full variable domain: ETGVTQSPTHLIKTRGQQVTLRCSSQSGHNTVSWYQQALGQGPQFIFQYYREEENGRGNFPPRFSGLQFPNYSSELNVNALELDDSALYLCASSPDRGPDNEQFFGPGTRLTVL.

This clonotype showed up just once. V and J are TRBV4-3 and TRBJ2-1; D is unresolved. V gave up 0 bases and J gave up 3 bases, with 18 bases separating them. Germline CDR1 and CDR2: LGHNA and YSLEER. The CDR3 covers 18 residues. CDR3 loop: CASSQDRPRALVYNEQFF. Here the CDR3 DNA reads TGCGCCAGCAGCCAAGATCGACCACGGGCCCTAGTCTACAATGAGCAGTTCTTC.

The chain carries TRBV12-3 or TRBV12-4 and TRBJ2-5, with 11 bases identical to TRBD2. Trimming took 5 bases from V and 2 from J; bases not matched to a gene: 7. The CDR3 runs 16 residues. CDR3 DNA sequence: TGTGCCAGCAGTCCCTTAGCGGGAGGGCCGCAAGAGACCCAGTACTTC. As protein: CASSPLAGGPQETQYF.

The V gene is TRBV4-1, the J gene TRBJ1-1, with D unresolved. Per germline, CDR1 MGHRA and CDR2 YSYEKL. Trimming stripped 1 base from V and 3 bases from J, with 9 bases between. This CDR3 has 14 residues. For the CDR3, the DNA is TGCGCCAGCAGCCAAGTATCCGGGGACACTGAAGCTTTCTTT. It codes for CASSQVSGDTEAFF.